This T cell receptor (beta chain) came from a study of blood T cell repertoires in COVID-19. The authors' processing: How many nucleated cells were present was estimated from reference gene primer amplification. Measured with immunoSEQ multiplex PCR; TCRdb has only the in-frame clones, and not every one. The V and J calls and clone size were taken over from that table, and D and trimming were inferred from the DNA. The sample yields about 120,000 clones, 65% to 85% seen once. This CDR3 spans 15 amino acids. Germline lookup yields CDR1 SSHAT and CDR2 FNYEAQ (reference sequence). As regards this clone: An end of the junction does not agree with germline; a read error may underlie this.

The genes are TRBV7-7 and TRBJ2-5; 10 positions agree with TRBD1. This sequence was found in a man older than 75 with active or convalescent COVID-19. The specimen sequenced was peripheral blood. CDR3 in DNA: TGTGCTAGCAGCGTAGGGGGGGACAGGGGAGAGACCCAGTACTTC. Amino acids: CASSVGGDRGETQYF.